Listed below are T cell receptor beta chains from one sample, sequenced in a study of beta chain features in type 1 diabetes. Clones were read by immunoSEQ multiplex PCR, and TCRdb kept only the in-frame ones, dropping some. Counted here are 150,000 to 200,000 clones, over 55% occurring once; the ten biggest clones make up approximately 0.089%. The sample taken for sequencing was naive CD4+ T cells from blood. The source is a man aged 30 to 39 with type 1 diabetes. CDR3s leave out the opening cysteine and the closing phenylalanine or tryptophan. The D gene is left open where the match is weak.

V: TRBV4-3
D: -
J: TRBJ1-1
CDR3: ASSQEQRTEAF

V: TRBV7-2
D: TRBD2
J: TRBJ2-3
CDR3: ASSLSLAGADTQY

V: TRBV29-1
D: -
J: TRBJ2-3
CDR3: SVGDAGYTDTQY

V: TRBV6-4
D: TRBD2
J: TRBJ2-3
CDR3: ASSPMGLAESTDTQY

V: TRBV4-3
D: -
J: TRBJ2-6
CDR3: ASSLTQGNVLT

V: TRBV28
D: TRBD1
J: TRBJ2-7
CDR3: ASRGGRQGMSYEQY

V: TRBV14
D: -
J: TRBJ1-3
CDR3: ASSQEAGFGNTIY

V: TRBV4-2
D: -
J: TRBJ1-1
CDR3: ASSQEAEAF

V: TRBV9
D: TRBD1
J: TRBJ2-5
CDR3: ATPDRGQETQY

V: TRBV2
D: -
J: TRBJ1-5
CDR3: ASMGGTEPQH

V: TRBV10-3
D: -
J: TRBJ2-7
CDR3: AIRDGSGTSYEQY

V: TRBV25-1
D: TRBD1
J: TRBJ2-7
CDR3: ASRQTGLIDEQY

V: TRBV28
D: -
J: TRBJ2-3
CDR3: ASGLGVLDTQY

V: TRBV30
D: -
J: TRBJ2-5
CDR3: ASTTQTATQETQY

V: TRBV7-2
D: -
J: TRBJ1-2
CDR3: ASSPDREGGYT

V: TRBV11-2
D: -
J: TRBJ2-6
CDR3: ASSPRYHSGANVLT

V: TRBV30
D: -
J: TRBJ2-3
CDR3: AWSVAADTQY